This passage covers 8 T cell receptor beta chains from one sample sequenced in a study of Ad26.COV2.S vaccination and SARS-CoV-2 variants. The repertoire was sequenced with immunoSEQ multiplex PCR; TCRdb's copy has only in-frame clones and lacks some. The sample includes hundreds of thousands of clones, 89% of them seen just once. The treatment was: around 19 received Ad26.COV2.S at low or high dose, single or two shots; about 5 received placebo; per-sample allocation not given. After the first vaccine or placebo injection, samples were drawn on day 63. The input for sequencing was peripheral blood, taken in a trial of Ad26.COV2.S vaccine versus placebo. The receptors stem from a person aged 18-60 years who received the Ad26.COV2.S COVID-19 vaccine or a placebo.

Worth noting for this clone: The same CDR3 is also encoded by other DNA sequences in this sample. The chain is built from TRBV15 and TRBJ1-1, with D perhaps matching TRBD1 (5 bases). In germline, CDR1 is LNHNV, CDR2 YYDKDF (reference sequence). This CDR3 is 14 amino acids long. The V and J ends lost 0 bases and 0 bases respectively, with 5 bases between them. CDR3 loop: CATSRDRVNTEAFF. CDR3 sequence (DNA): TGTGCCACCAGCAGAGACAGGGTGAACACTGAAGCTTTCTTT.

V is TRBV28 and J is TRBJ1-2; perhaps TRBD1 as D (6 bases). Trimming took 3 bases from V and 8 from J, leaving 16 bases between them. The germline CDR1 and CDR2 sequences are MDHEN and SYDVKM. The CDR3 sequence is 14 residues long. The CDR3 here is CASSLWGGGHGYTF. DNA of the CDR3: TGTGCCAGCAGTTTGTGGGGCGGGGGGCACGGCTACACCTTC.

Here the CDR3 DNA reads TGTGCCAGCGCCCAGCTCTCCTACAATGAGCAGTTCTTC. Translation gives CASAQLSYNEQFF. V is TRBV2 and J is TRBJ2-1; D gene uncertain. Germline V gene data show CDR1 as SNHLY and CDR2 as FYNNEI. CDR3 length: 13 amino acids. The V and J ends lost 8 bases and 0 bases respectively, with 8 bases between them.

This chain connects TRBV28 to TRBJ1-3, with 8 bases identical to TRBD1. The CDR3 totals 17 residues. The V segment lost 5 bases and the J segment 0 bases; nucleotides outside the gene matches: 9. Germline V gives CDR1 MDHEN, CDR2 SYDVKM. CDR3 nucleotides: TGTGCCAGCAGTAACTTCAGGGGGCTCAGCTCTGGAAACACCATATATTTT. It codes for CASSNFRGLSSGNTIYF.

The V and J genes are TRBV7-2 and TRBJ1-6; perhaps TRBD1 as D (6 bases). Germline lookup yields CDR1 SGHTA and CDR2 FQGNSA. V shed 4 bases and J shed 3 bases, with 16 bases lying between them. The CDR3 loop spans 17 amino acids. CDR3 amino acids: CASSSFPGQLYNSPLHF. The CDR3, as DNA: TGTGCCAGCAGCTCTTTTCCGGGACAACTCTATAATTCACCCCTCCACTTT.

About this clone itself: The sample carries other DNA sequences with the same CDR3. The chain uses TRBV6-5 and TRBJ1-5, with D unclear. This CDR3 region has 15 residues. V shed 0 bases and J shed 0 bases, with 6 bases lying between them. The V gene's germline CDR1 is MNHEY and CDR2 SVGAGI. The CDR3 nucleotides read TGTGCCAGCAGTTACTCGGGCTCTAGCAATCAGCCCCAGCATTTT. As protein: CASSYSGSSNQPQHF.

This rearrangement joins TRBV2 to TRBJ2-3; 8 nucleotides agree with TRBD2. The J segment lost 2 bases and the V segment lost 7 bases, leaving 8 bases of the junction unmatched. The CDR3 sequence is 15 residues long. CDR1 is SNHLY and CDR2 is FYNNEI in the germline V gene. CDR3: CASTLAGTSTDTQYF. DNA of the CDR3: TGTGCCAGCACCCTAGCGGGCACCTCCACAGATACGCAGTATTTT.

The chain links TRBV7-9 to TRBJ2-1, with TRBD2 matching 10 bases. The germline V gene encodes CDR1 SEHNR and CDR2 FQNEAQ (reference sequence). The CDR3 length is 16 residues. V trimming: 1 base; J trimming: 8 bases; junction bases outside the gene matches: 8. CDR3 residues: CASSLGEAGGPDEQFF. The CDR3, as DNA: TGTGCCAGCAGCTTAGGAGAAGCGGGAGGGCCGGATGAGCAGTTCTTC.